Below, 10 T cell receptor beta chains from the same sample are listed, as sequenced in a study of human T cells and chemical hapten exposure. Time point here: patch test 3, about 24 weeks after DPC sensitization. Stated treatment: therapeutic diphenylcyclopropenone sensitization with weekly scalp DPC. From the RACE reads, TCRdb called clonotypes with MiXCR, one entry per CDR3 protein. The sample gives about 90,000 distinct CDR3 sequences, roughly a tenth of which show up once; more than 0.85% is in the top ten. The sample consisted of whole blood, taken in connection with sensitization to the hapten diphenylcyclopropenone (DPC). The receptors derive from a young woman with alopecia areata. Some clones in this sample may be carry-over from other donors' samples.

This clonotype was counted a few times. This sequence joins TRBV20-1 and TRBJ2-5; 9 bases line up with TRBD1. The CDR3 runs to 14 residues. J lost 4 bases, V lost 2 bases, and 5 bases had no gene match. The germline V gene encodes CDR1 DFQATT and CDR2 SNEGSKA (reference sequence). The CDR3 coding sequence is TGCAGTGCTAGAAGGGGGACAGGGCCAGAGACCCAGTACTTC. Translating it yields CSARRGTGPETQYF.

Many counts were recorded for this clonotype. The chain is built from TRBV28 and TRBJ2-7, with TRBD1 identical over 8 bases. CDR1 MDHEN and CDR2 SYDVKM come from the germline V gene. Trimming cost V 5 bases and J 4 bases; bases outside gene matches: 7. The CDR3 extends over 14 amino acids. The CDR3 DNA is TGTGCCAGCAGTGGGACAGGAACAATGTACGAGCAGTACTTC. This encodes CASSGTGTMYEQYF.

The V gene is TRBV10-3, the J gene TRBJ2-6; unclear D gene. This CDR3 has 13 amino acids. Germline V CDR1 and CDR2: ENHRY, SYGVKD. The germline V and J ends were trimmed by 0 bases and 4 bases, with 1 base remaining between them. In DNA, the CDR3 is TGTGCCATCAGTGAGTCGGGGGCCAACGTCCTGACTTTC. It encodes CAISESGANVLTF.

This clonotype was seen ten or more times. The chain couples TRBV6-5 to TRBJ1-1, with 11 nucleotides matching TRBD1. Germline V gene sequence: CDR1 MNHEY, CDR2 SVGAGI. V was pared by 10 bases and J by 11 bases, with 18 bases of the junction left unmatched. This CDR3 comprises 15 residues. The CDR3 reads CATTPGQGAREMAFF. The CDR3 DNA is TGTGCCACGACGCCCGGACAGGGGGCACGGGAGATGGCTTTCTTT.

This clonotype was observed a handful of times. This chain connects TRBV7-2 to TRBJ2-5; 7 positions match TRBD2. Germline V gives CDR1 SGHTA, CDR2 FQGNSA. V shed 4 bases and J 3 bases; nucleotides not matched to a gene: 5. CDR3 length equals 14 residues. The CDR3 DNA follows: TGTGCCAGCAGCTCCACCACTAGCGAAGAGACCCAGTACTTC. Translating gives CASSSTTSEETQYF.

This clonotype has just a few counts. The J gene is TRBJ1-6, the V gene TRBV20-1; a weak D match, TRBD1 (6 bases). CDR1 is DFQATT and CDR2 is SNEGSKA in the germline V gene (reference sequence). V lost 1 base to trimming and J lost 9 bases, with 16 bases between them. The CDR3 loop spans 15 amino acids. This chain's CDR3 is CSARVSEGESSPLHF. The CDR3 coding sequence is TGCAGTGCTAGAGTGTCGGAGGGGGAAAGTTCACCCCTCCACTTT.

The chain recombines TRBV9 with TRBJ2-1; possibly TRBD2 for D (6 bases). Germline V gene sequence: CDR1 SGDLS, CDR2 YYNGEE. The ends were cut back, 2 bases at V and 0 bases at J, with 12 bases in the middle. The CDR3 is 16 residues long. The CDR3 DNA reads TGTGCCAGCAGCGTGGGGGTGACTAGCTCCTACAATGAGCAGTTCTTC. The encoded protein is CASSVGVTSSYNEQFF.

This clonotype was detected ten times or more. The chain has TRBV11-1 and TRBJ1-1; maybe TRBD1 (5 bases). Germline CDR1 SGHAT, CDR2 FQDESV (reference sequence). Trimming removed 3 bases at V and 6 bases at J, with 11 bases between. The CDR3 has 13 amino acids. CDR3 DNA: TGTGCCAGCAGCTTGCGTAGGGACCCTGAAGCTTTCTTT. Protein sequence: CASSLRRDPEAFF.

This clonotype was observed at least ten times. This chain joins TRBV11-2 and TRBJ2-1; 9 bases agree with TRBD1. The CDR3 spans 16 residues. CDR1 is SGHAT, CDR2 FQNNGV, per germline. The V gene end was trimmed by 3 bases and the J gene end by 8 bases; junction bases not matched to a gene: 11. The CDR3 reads CASSFQDRGVWDEQFF. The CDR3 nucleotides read TGTGCCAGCAGCTTCCAGGACAGGGGTGTTTGGGATGAGCAGTTCTTC.

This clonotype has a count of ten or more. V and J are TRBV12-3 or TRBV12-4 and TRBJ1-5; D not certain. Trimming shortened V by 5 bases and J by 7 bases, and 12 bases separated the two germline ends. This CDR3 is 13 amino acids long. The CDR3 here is CASSPSIEQPQHF. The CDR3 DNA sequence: TGTGCCAGCAGTCCCTCTATTGAGCAGCCCCAGCATTTT.